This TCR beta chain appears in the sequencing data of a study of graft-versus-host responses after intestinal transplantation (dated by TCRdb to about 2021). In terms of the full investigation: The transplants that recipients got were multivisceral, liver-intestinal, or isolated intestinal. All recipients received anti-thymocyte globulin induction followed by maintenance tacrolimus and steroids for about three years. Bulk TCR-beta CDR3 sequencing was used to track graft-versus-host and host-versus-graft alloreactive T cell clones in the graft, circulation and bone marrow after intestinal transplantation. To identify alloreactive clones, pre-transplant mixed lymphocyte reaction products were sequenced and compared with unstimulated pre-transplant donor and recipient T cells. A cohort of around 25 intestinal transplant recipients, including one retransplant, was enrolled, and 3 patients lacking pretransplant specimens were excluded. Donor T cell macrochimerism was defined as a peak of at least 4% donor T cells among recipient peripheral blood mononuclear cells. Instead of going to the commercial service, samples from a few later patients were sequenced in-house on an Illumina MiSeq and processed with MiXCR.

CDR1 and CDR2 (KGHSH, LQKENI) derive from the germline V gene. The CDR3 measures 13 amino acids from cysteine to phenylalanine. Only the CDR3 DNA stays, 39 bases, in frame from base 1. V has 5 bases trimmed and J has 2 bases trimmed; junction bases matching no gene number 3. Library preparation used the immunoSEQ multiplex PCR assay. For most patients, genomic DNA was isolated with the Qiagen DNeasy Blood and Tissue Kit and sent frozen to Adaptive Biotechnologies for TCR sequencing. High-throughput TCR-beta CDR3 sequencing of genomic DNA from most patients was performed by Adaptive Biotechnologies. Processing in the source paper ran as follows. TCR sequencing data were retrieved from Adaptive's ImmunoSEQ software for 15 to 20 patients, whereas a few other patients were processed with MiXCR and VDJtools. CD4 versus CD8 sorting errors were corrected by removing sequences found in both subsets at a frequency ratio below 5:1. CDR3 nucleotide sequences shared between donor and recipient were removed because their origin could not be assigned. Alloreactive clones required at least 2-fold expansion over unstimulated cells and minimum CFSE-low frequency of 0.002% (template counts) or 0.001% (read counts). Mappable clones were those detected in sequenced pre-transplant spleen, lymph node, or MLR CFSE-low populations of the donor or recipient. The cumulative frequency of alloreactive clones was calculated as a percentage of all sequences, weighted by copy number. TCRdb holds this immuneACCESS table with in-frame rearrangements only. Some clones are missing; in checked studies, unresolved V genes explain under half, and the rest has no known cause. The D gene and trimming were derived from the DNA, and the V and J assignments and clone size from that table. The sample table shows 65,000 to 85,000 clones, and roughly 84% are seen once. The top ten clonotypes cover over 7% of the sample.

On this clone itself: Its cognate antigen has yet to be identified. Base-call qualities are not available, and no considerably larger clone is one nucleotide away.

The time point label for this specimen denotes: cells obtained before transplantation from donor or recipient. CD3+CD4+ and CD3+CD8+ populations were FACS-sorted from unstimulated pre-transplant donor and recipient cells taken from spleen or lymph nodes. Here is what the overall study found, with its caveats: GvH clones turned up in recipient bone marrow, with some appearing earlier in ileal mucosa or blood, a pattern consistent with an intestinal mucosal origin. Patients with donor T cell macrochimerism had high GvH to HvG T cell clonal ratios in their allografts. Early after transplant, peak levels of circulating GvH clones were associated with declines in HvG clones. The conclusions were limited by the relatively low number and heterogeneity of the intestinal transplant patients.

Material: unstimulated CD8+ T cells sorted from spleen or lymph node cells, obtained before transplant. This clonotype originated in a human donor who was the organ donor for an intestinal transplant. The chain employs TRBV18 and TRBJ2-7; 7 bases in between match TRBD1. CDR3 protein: CASSYGQAYEQYF. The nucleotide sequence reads TGTGCCAGCTCATACGGACAGGCCTACGAGCAGTACTTC.